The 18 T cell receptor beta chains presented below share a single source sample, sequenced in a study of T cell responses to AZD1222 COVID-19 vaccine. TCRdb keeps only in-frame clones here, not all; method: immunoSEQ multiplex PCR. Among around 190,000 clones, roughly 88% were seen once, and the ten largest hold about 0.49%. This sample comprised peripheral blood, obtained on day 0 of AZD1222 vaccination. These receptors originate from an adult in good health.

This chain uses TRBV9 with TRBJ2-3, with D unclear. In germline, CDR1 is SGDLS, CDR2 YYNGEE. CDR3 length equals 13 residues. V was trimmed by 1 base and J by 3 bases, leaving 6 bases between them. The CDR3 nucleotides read TGTGCCAGCAGCGTACAGAGAACAGATACGCAGTATTTT. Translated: CASSVQRTDTQYF.

DNA for the CDR3: TGTGCCAGCAGCGTATTAAACGCCCCCAATGAGCAGTTCTTC. Amino acid sequence: CASSVLNAPNEQFF. The gene calls are TRBV9 and TRBJ2-1; no clear D gene. There are 14 residues in the CDR3. Germline V gene data show CDR1 as SGDLS and CDR2 as YYNGEE. The V end was cut by 1 base, the J end by 6 bases, with 11 bases between.

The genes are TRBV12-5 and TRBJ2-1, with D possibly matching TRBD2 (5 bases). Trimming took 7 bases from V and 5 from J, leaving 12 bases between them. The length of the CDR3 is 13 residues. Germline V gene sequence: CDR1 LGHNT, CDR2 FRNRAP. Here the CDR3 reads CASALWRNNEQFF. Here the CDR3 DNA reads TGTGCTAGTGCCCTTTGGAGGAACAATGAGCAGTTCTTC.

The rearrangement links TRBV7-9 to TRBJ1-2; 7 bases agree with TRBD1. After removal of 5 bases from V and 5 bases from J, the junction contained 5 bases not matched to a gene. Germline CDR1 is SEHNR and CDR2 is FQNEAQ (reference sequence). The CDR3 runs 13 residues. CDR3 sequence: CASSRDRVYGYTF. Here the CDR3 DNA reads TGTGCCAGCAGCCGGGACAGAGTATATGGCTACACCTTC.

The CDR3 protein is CSASPGLAGEDTQYF. The CDR3 region has the DNA TGCAGTGCTAGTCCGGGACTAGCGGGAGAAGATACGCAGTATTTT. The rearrangement uses TRBV20-1 and TRBJ2-3; 14 bases align to TRBD2. V dropped 3 bases and J dropped 5; count of bases not matched to a gene: 4. The CDR3 runs 15 residues. Germline V CDR1 and CDR2: DFQATT, SNEGSKA (reference sequence).

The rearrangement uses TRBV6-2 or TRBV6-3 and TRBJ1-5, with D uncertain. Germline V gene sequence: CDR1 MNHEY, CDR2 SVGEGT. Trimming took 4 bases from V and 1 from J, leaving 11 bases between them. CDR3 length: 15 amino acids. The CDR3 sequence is CASSSRVGSNQPQHF. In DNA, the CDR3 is TGTGCCAGCAGTTCGAGGGTTGGGAGCAATCAGCCCCAGCATTTT.

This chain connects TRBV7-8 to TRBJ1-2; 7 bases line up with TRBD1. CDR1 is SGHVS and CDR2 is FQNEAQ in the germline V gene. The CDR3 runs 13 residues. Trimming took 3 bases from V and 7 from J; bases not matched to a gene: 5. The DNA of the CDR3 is TGTGCCAGCAGCTTCGGGACAGCCGCTGGCTACACCTTC. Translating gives CASSFGTAAGYTF.

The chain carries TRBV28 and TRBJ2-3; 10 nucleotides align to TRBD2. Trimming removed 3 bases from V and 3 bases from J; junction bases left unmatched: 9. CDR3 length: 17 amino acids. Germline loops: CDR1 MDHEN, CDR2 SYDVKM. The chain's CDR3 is CASSFPRTGLATDTQYF. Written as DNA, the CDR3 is TGTGCCAGCAGTTTCCCCCGAACGGGACTAGCGACAGATACGCAGTATTTT. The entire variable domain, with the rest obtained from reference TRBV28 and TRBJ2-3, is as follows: DVKVTQSSRYLVKRTGEKVFLECVQDMDHENMFWYRQDPGLGLRLIYFSYDVKMKEKGDIPEGYSVSREKKERFSLILESASTNQTSMYLCASSFPRTGLATDTQYFGPGTRLTVL.

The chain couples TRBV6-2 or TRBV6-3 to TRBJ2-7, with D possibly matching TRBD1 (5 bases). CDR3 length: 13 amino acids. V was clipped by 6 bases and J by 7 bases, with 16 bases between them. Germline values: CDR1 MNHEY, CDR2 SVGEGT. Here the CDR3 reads CASSPSGAGEQYF. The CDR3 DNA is TGTGCCAGCAGCCCCTCTGGGGCCGGGGAGCAGTACTTC.

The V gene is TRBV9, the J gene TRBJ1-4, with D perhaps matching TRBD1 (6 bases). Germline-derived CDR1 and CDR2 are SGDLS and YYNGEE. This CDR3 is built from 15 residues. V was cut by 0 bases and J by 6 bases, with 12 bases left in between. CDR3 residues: CASSVETGYYEKLFF. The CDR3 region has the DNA TGTGCCAGCAGCGTAGAAACAGGGTACTATGAAAAACTGTTTTTT.

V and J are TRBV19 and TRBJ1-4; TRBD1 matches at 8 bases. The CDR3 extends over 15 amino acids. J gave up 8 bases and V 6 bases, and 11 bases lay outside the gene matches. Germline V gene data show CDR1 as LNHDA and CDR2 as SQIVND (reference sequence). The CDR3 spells CASSRRQGNSEKLFF. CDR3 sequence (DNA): TGTGCCAGTAGCCGTCGACAGGGGAATTCGGAAAAACTGTTTTTT.

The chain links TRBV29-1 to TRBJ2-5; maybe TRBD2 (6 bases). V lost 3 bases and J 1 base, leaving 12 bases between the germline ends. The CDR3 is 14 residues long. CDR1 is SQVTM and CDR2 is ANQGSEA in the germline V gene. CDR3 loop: CSVDAGTFQETQYF. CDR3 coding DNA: TGCAGCGTTGACGCCGGGACTTTCCAAGAGACCCAGTACTTC. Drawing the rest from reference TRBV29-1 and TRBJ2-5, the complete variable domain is SAVISQKPSRDICQRGTSLTIQCQVDSQVTMMFWYRQQPGQSLTLIATANQGSEATYESGFVIDKFPISRPNLTFSTLTVSNMSPEDSSIYLCSVDAGTFQETQYFGPGTRLLVL.

This chain's CDR3 is CASSWGYNEQFF. In nucleotides, the CDR3 is TGTGCCAGCAGCTGGGGATACAATGAGCAGTTCTTC. This rearrangement joins TRBV11-2 to TRBJ2-1; no definite D call. The CDR3 length is 12 residues. CDR1 and CDR2 from the germline V gene are SGHAT and FQNNGV. Trimming left V 4 bases short and J 4 bases short, with 5 bases between.

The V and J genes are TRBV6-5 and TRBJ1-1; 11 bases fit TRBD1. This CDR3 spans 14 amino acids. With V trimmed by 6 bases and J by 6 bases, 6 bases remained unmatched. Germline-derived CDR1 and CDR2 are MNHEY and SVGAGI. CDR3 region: CASSRTGGLAEAFF. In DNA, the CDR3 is TGTGCCAGCAGCAGGACAGGGGGCCTCGCTGAAGCTTTCTTT.

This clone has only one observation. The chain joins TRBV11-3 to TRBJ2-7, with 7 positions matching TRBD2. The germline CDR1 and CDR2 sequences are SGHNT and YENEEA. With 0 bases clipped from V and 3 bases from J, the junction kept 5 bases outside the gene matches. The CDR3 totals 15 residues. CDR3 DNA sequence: TGTGCCAGCAGCTTAGATGGGCCGGGGGGCTACGAGCAGTACTTC. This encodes CASSLDGPGGYEQYF. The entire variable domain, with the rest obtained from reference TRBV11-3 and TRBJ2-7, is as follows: EAGVVQSPRYKIIEKKQPVAFWCNPISGHNTLYWYLQNLGQGPELLIRYENEEAVDDSQLPKDRFSAERLKGVDSTLKIQPAELGDSAVYLCASSLDGPGGYEQYFGPGTRLTVT.

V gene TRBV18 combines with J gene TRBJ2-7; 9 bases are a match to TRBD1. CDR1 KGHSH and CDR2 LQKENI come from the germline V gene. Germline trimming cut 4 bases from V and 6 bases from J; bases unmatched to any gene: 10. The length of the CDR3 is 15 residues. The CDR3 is CASSQTLGQGGEQYF. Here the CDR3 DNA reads TGTGCCAGCTCACAAACGTTGGGACAGGGTGGCGAGCAGTACTTC. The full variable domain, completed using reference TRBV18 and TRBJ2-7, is NAGVMQNPRHLVRRRGQEARLRCSPMKGHSHVYWYRQLPEEGLKFMVYLQKENIIDESGMPKERFSAEFPKEGPSILRIQQVVRGDSAAYFCASSQTLGQGGEQYFGPGTRLTVT.

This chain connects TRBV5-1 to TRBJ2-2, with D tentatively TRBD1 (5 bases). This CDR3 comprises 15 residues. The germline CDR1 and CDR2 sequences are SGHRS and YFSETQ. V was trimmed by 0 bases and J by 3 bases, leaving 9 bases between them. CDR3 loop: CASSLADRYTGELFF. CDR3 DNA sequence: TGCGCCAGCAGCTTGGCCGACAGATACACCGGGGAGCTGTTTTTT.

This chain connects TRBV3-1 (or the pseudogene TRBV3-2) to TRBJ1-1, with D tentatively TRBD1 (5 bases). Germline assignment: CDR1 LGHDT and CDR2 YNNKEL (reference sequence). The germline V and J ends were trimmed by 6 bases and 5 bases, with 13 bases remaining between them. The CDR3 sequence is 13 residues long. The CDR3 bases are TGTGCCAGCAGACAGGTTGATGGAACTGAAGCTTTCTTT. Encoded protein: CASRQVDGTEAFF.